The rows below give T cell receptor beta chains drawn from one sample of a study of cytomegalovirus exposure and HLA in healthy donors. Data came from immunoSEQ multiplex PCR; TCRdb stores just in-frame clones and leaves some out. The sample yields roughly 330,000 clones, roughly 87% seen once. The specimen was PBMCs. These receptors came from a woman in her thirties in good health and CMV-seropositive. Both conserved end residues are part of each CDR3. Fields, in order: CDR3 DNA, CDR3 protein, clone size, V gene, J gene, D gene. D genes are given only for firm matches. Not all rows give a size; the values are once, few, many and, for expanded clones, a class.

CDR3nt: TGTGCCACCAGATTAGTGACTAGCGAGAGACCGGGGGAGCTGTTTTTT
CDR3aa: CATRLVTSERPGELFF
abundance: .
v_gene: TRBV15
j_gene: TRBJ2-2
d_gene: TRBD2

CDR3nt: TGTGCCAGCAGCCCCCGGGACCGGAGCTCTGGAAACACCATATATTTT
CDR3aa: CASSPRDRSSGNTIYF
abundance: .
v_gene: TRBV9
j_gene: TRBJ1-3
d_gene: .

CDR3nt: TGTGCCAGCACCCCCCGGACAGGCTATGGCTACACCTTC
CDR3aa: CASTPRTGYGYTF
abundance: .
v_gene: TRBV28
j_gene: TRBJ1-2
d_gene: TRBD1

CDR3nt: TGCGCCAGCAGCCAGGACCTAACCGGGACAGGGGATGGCTACACCTTC
CDR3aa: CASSQDLTGTGDGYTF
abundance: .
v_gene: TRBV4-1
j_gene: TRBJ1-2
d_gene: TRBD1

CDR3nt: TGTGCCAGCAGTAAGACAGACAGCTCCTACAATGAGCAGTTCTTC
CDR3aa: CASSKTDSSYNEQFF
abundance: .
v_gene: TRBV9
j_gene: TRBJ2-1
d_gene: .

CDR3nt: TGTGCCAGCAGCGTAGGAGGGGGCGTTGAAAATGAGCAGTTCTTC
CDR3aa: CASSVGGGVENEQFF
abundance: .
v_gene: TRBV9
j_gene: TRBJ2-1
d_gene: TRBD1

CDR3nt: TGTGCCAGCAGTGATGGACAGGCGGGCGAGCAGTACTTC
CDR3aa: CASSDGQAGEQYF
abundance: .
v_gene: TRBV13
j_gene: TRBJ2-7
d_gene: TRBD1

CDR3nt: TGTGCCAGAAGCTACCACAGGGAAGATCAGCCCCAGCATTTT
CDR3aa: CARSYHREDQPQHF
abundance: .
v_gene: TRBV5-3
j_gene: TRBJ1-5
d_gene: .

CDR3nt: TGTGCCAGCAGTCCATATTCGTTCTCTGGAAACACCATATATTTT
CDR3aa: CASSPYSFSGNTIYF
abundance: .
v_gene: TRBV6-5
j_gene: TRBJ1-3
d_gene: .

CDR3nt: TGTGCCATCAGTCCGGGCTACGAGCAGTACTTC
CDR3aa: CAISPGYEQYF
abundance: few
v_gene: TRBV10-3
j_gene: TRBJ2-7
d_gene: .

CDR3nt: TGCGCCAGCAGCCAAGCCCAGTACGGAAATCAGCCCCAGCATTTT
CDR3aa: CASSQAQYGNQPQHF
abundance: .
v_gene: TRBV4-1
j_gene: TRBJ1-5
d_gene: .

CDR3nt: TGTGCCAGCAGCCCCGGGCTAGCGGGGAAGAACACCGGGGAGCTGTTTTTT
CDR3aa: CASSPGLAGKNTGELFF
abundance: .
v_gene: TRBV5-4
j_gene: TRBJ2-2
d_gene: TRBD2

CDR3nt: TGTGCCAGCAGCAGACCGACAGGGGGGATTGGTGAAGCTTTCTTT
CDR3aa: CASSRPTGGIGEAFF
abundance: .
v_gene: TRBV13
j_gene: TRBJ1-1
d_gene: TRBD1

CDR3nt: TGCAGCGTCCAGGGGACAGGCTCCTACAATGAGCAGTTCTTC
CDR3aa: CSVQGTGSYNEQFF
abundance: .
v_gene: TRBV29-1
j_gene: TRBJ2-1
d_gene: TRBD1

CDR3nt: TGTGCCAGCAGCCCCCGGGACAGCGGCTATGGCTACACCTTC
CDR3aa: CASSPRDSGYGYTF
abundance: .
v_gene: TRBV5-4
j_gene: TRBJ1-2
d_gene: TRBD1

CDR3nt: TGTGCCAGCAGTTCCCCCGCCTGGGAGGGAGGTAACTATGGCTACACCTTC
CDR3aa: CASSSPAWEGGNYGYTF
abundance: .
v_gene: TRBV28
j_gene: TRBJ1-2
d_gene: .

CDR3nt: TGTGCCAGCAGCAAAGGACAGGGTGCTGAAGCTTTCTTT
CDR3aa: CASSKGQGAEAFF
abundance: .
v_gene: TRBV7-6
j_gene: TRBJ1-1
d_gene: TRBD1

CDR3nt: TGCGCCAGCAGCCCCCAGGCTAGCGGGTCCTACGAGCAGTACTTC
CDR3aa: CASSPQASGSYEQYF
abundance: .
v_gene: TRBV4-1
j_gene: TRBJ2-7
d_gene: TRBD2

CDR3nt: TGTGCCAGCAGCGTTAAGGGACTCAACACCGGGGAGCTGTTTTTT
CDR3aa: CASSVKGLNTGELFF
abundance: .
v_gene: TRBV9
j_gene: TRBJ2-2
d_gene: .

CDR3nt: TGTGCCAGCAGCCCTTTTCTGCCTGGAAACACCATATATTTT
CDR3aa: CASSPFLPGNTIYF
abundance: .
v_gene: TRBV5-6
j_gene: TRBJ1-3
d_gene: .

CDR3nt: TGTGCCAGCAGCTTGGGCGGGGGGGTCAACTATGGCTACACCTTC
CDR3aa: CASSLGGGVNYGYTF
abundance: .
v_gene: TRBV5-4
j_gene: TRBJ1-2
d_gene: .

CDR3nt: TGTGCCTGGAGTGAGGCCGGGACAGGGAGTACTGAAGCTTTCTTT
CDR3aa: CAWSEAGTGSTEAFF
abundance: few
v_gene: TRBV30
j_gene: TRBJ1-1
d_gene: TRBD1

CDR3nt: TGTGCCAGCAGCACCGCCGCGAGCTGGACAGATACGCAGTATTTT
CDR3aa: CASSTAASWTDTQYF
abundance: .
v_gene: TRBV6-5
j_gene: TRBJ2-3
d_gene: .

CDR3nt: TGTGCCAGCAGCCTGGGGGTAGGGGGACCCATCAAATTC
CDR3aa: CASSLGVGGPIKF
abundance: .
v_gene: TRBV5-6
j_gene: TRBJ2-7
d_gene: .

CDR3nt: TGTGCCAGCAGCTTGGCCGCAGGAAATCAGCCCCAGCATTTT
CDR3aa: CASSLAAGNQPQHF
abundance: .
v_gene: TRBV5-6
j_gene: TRBJ1-5
d_gene: .

CDR3nt: TGTGCCAGCTCACTGAAATACGAGCAGTACTTC
CDR3aa: CASSLKYEQYF
abundance: few
v_gene: TRBV18
j_gene: TRBJ2-7
d_gene: .

CDR3nt: TGTGCCAGCAGCTTAGGGGTTGGCGGGGAGCTGTTTTTT
CDR3aa: CASSLGVGGELFF
abundance: .
v_gene: TRBV7-2
j_gene: TRBJ2-2
d_gene: .

CDR3nt: TGTGCCAGCAGTGAGACCTCGGGTGGCTACAATGAGCAGTTCTTC
CDR3aa: CASSETSGGYNEQFF
abundance: .
v_gene: TRBV6-1
j_gene: TRBJ2-1
d_gene: .

CDR3nt: TGCGCCAGCAGCATACGACCACCTACGGGTGAAAAACTGTTTTTT
CDR3aa: CASSIRPPTGEKLFF
abundance: .
v_gene: TRBV5-1
j_gene: TRBJ1-4
d_gene: .

CDR3nt: TGTGCCAGCAGCTTCGGTGGGACAGGGACTAGGATTGAAAAACTGTTTTTT
CDR3aa: CASSFGGTGTRIEKLFF
abundance: .
v_gene: TRBV5-4
j_gene: TRBJ1-4
d_gene: TRBD1

CDR3nt: TGTGCCAGCAGTCTCTACTATGGTAATGAGCAGTTCTTC
CDR3aa: CASSLYYGNEQFF
abundance: once
v_gene: TRBV27
j_gene: TRBJ2-1
d_gene: .

CDR3nt: TGTGCCAGCAGAGACCGGGACAGGGGCACTGGTACGCAGTATTTT
CDR3aa: CASRDRDRGTGTQYF
abundance: .
v_gene: TRBV7-3
j_gene: TRBJ2-3
d_gene: TRBD1

CDR3nt: TGTGCCAGCAGTGAATATGGGGAGGTTGCAGATACGCAGTATTTT
CDR3aa: CASSEYGEVADTQYF
abundance: .
v_gene: TRBV25-1
j_gene: TRBJ2-3
d_gene: .

CDR3nt: TGTGCCAGTCCAGGGAAACAGGGAGCCGAAGCTTTCTTT
CDR3aa: CASPGKQGAEAFF
abundance: .
v_gene: TRBV19
j_gene: TRBJ1-1
d_gene: .

CDR3nt: TGTGCCAGCAGCGTAGCTGCAGATAACTATGGCTACACCTTC
CDR3aa: CASSVAADNYGYTF
abundance: .
v_gene: TRBV9
j_gene: TRBJ1-2
d_gene: .

CDR3nt: TGTGCCAGCAGTACGGGAGGGACTAACCACTATGGCTACACCTTC
CDR3aa: CASSTGGTNHYGYTF
abundance: .
v_gene: TRBV21-1
j_gene: TRBJ1-2
d_gene: .

CDR3nt: TGCGCCAGCAGCTTGGGACCGGGGAACCAAGAGACCCAGTACTTC
CDR3aa: CASSLGPGNQETQYF
abundance: .
v_gene: TRBV5-1
j_gene: TRBJ2-5
d_gene: .

CDR3nt: TGTGCCAGCAGCTTTTCTAGCGGCACAGATACGCAGTATTTT
CDR3aa: CASSFSSGTDTQYF
abundance: .
v_gene: TRBV5-4
j_gene: TRBJ2-3
d_gene: .

CDR3nt: TGCGCCAGCAGCTTGGGACTGTACCAAGAGACCCAGTACTTC
CDR3aa: CASSLGLYQETQYF
abundance: once
v_gene: TRBV5-1
j_gene: TRBJ2-5
d_gene: .

CDR3nt: TGTGCCAGCAGCGCTACTCTAGATCCGCCCTTGGAGCAGTACTTC
CDR3aa: CASSATLDPPLEQYF
abundance: once
v_gene: TRBV5-6
j_gene: TRBJ2-7
d_gene: .

CDR3nt: TGTGCCAGCATGGGACAGGGACTCATGAACACTGAAGCTTTCTTT
CDR3aa: CASMGQGLMNTEAFF
abundance: .
v_gene: TRBV2
j_gene: TRBJ1-1
d_gene: TRBD1

CDR3nt: TGTGCCAGCAGTTACCCTGAAGAGACCCAGTACTTC
CDR3aa: CASSYPEETQYF
abundance: .
v_gene: TRBV28
j_gene: TRBJ2-5
d_gene: .

CDR3nt: TGTGCCAGCAGTGAAGTTGGTTGGGCCTCCGCTTTCACAGATACGCAGTATTTT
CDR3aa: CASSEVGWASAFTDTQYF
abundance: .
v_gene: TRBV6-1
j_gene: TRBJ2-3
d_gene: .

CDR3nt: TGTGCCTGGATACAGGGGGCCAAGAGAACCCAGTACTTC
CDR3aa: CAWIQGAKRTQYF
abundance: .
v_gene: TRBV30
j_gene: TRBJ2-5
d_gene: TRBD1

CDR3nt: TGCGCCAGCAGCCAAGCCCTAGCGGGGGGGCGGTATTTT
CDR3aa: CASSQALAGGRYF
abundance: .
v_gene: TRBV4-3
j_gene: TRBJ2-3
d_gene: TRBD2

CDR3nt: TGTGCCAGCAGTGAAGCGGGGGGGTACAATGAGCAGTTCTTC
CDR3aa: CASSEAGGYNEQFF
abundance: .
v_gene: TRBV6-4
j_gene: TRBJ2-1
d_gene: TRBD2

CDR3nt: TGTGCCACCCTCATGCGGGGCAACTATGGCTACACCTTC
CDR3aa: CATLMRGNYGYTF
abundance: .
v_gene: TRBV15
j_gene: TRBJ1-2
d_gene: .

CDR3nt: TGTGCCAGCAGCGTAGTGGACGGGAGCTATGGCTACACCTTC
CDR3aa: CASSVVDGSYGYTF
abundance: .
v_gene: TRBV9
j_gene: TRBJ1-2
d_gene: .

CDR3nt: TGTGCCTGGAGCCCCGTACCGGCAGGGGATACGCAGTATTTT
CDR3aa: CAWSPVPAGDTQYF
abundance: .
v_gene: TRBV30
j_gene: TRBJ2-3
d_gene: .

CDR3nt: TGTGCCAGCAGCTTAGCCAGCACTGAGCAGTTCTTC
CDR3aa: CASSLASTEQFF
abundance: .
v_gene: TRBV11-1
j_gene: TRBJ2-1
d_gene: .

CDR3nt: TGTGCCTGGAGTCTGGACATCTCCTACGAGCAGTACTTC
CDR3aa: CAWSLDISYEQYF
abundance: once
v_gene: TRBV30
j_gene: TRBJ2-7
d_gene: .

CDR3nt: TGTGCCAGCAGCTTCGCTAGCGGGGGGACAGGCACAGATACGCAGTATTTT
CDR3aa: CASSFASGGTGTDTQYF
abundance: .
v_gene: TRBV11-3
j_gene: TRBJ2-3
d_gene: TRBD2

CDR3nt: TGTGCCAGCAGTTCCTTCCAGGGGCCCTACGAGCAGTACTTC
CDR3aa: CASSSFQGPYEQYF
abundance: .
v_gene: TRBV27
j_gene: TRBJ2-7
d_gene: .

CDR3nt: TGTGCCAGCAGCCAAGATCCAGGGGTAGCCGGGGTCAACAATGAGCAGTTCTTC
CDR3aa: CASSQDPGVAGVNNEQFF
abundance: .
v_gene: TRBV4-2
j_gene: TRBJ2-1
d_gene: .

CDR3nt: TGTGCCAGCTCCGGGGTAGAGGTGGGCACTGAAGCTTTCTTT
CDR3aa: CASSGVEVGTEAFF
abundance: .
v_gene: TRBV18
j_gene: TRBJ1-1
d_gene: .